The sample holds a few counts of the clone carrying this TCR beta chain. Its antigen is undetermined. The data are from a study of T cell repertoires in cytomegalovirus infection. V dropped 1 base and J dropped 5; count of bases not matched to a gene: 6. The germline CDR1 and CDR2 sequences are LNHDA and SQIVND (reference sequence). The CDR3 runs to 17 residues. Study-wide findings and caveats: There were HLA-C-restricted CMV-specific TCR beta clonotypes dominating the ex vivo response.

TCRdb re-derived calls from the reads in MiXCR, one entry per CDR3 protein. The repertoire holds about 920,000 distinct CDR3 sequences, with around 31% as singletons. Here the sequenced sample was cultured CD8+ T cells from PBMCs, taken from culture after CMV antigen stimulation. The source is a human donor in good health (CMV status not recorded). Some clones in this sample may be carry-over from other donors' samples. The genes are TRBV19 and TRBJ2-1; 12 bases are shared with TRBD1. The CDR3, as DNA: TGTGCCAGTAGTATAGCGCCGGGACAGGGGGCCGACAATGAGCAGTTCTTC. Translation: CASSIAPGQGADNEQFF.